Listed below are T cell receptor beta chains from one sample, sequenced in a study of identical twins. Each CDR3 protein gets one entry after TCRdb re-called the 5' RACE reads with MiXCR. The sample includes more than 1.5 million distinct CDR3 sequences, more than 30% of them seen just once. Sequences were obtained from cord blood. These receptor sequences come from a newborn girl in good health. CDR3s include the opening cysteine and the closing phenylalanine or tryptophan. D genes are given only for firm matches. Size tells how often a clone was seen (once, few, many) or the class of an expanded clone, and some rows leave it out.

TRBD2	TRBJ2-7	.	TRBV7-9	TGTGCCAGCAGCTTAGTTTCATTGGAGTCGGGGGGGATTAGCGAGCAGTACTTC	CASSLVSLESGGISEQYF
TRBD2	TRBJ2-1	.	TRBV27	TGTGCCAGCAGTTTGGTGGCTAGCGGGGGGTTTGTCTACAATGAGCAGTTCTTC	CASSLVASGGFVYNEQFF
TRBD2	TRBJ2-5	few	TRBV5-1	TGCGCCAGCAGCTTGGATAGGCGGCTAGCGGGAGATCAAGAGACCCAGTACTTC	CASSLDRRLAGDQETQYF
.	TRBJ1-5	few	TRBV2	TGTGCCAGCAGTGAGAGGAGGCGGACATATAGCAATCAGCCCCAGCATTTT	CASSERRRTYSNQPQHF
.	TRBJ2-7	.	TRBV3-1	TGTGCCAGCAGCCCGGAGCGGTTCTCCTACAATGAGCAGTACTTC	CASSPERFSYNEQYF
TRBD1	TRBJ2-7	.	TRBV20-1	TGCAGTGCCCCAGGGACAGCATCCTACGAGCAGTACTTC	CSAPGTASYEQYF
.	TRBJ1-1	few	TRBV20-1	TGCAGTGCTAGAGCTCCGAACCGACCGGGCGAAGCTTTCTTT	CSARAPNRPGEAFF
.	TRBJ1-2	few	TRBV7-9	TGTGCCAGCAGCTTAGAAGGGGTTCGGGACTATGGCTACACCTTC	CASSLEGVRDYGYTF
.	TRBJ1-1	few	TRBV15	TGTGCCACCAGCAGAGATCGGAGATTGCGGACTGAAGCTTTCTTT	CATSRDRRLRTEAFF
.	TRBJ2-1	.	TRBV20-1	TGCAGTGCTCGAGGGGGTGGGAACAATGAGCAGTTCTTC	CSARGGGNNEQFF
TRBD1	TRBJ2-7	few	TRBV29-1	TGCAGCGTTGAAGAGGGGACAGGGGGTACCGAGCAGTACTTC	CSVEEGTGGTEQYF
TRBD2	TRBJ2-6	few	TRBV29-1	TGCAACGTTGAAGAGGGACTAGCGGGAGGATCTGGGGCCAACGTCCTGACTTTC	CNVEEGLAGGSGANVLTF
.	TRBJ1-1	few	TRBV5-1	TGCGCCAGCAGCTTGGGTGGAGTAGTAGCTTTCTTT	CASSLGGVVAFF
.	TRBJ2-7	few	TRBV30	TGTGCCTGGAGTCCTAGCAGCTACGAGCAGTACTTC	CAWSPSSYEQYF